The 19 T cell receptor beta chains reported below all come from one sample, sequenced in a study of T cells in Graves' hyperthyroidism and ophthalmopathy. Researchers amplified the TCR beta CDR3 regions from RNA transcripts. First-round RT-PCR with HTBI primers amplified the TCR CDR3 region. In TCRdb, the multiplex PCR reads were re-called with MiXCR into one record per CDR3 protein. The table includes 300,000 to 400,000 distinct CDR3 sequences, about 21% detected once. Sequencing was done on a sample of blood. The receptors stem from a woman aged 50 to 60 with Graves' hyperthyroidism.

This clonotype was detected once. This chain links TRBV18 with TRBJ1-1; D not resolved. Germline V CDR1 and CDR2: KGHSH, LQKENI. The V gene lost 4 bases and the J gene lost 0 bases, with 12 bases spanning the gap. The CDR3 is 15 amino acids. In DNA, the CDR3 is TGTGCCAGCTCACTCACCTTCACAGTGAACACTGAAGCTTTCTTT. Translated, it gives CASSLTFTVNTEAFF. Based on the CDR3 plus reference TRBV18 and TRBJ1-1, the full variable domain is NAGVMQNPRHLVRRRGQEARLRCSPMKGHSHVYWYRQLPEEGLKFMVYLQKENIIDESGMPKERFSAEFPKEGPSILRIQQVVRGDSAAYFCASSLTFTVNTEAFFGQGTRLTVV.

The chain links TRBV20-1 to TRBJ2-1, with TRBD2 identical over 9 bases. There are 15 residues in the CDR3. The V gene end was trimmed by 1 base and the J gene end by 3 bases; junction bases not matched to a gene: 4. Germline V CDR1 and CDR2: DFQATT, SNEGSKA (reference sequence). CDR3 residues: CSARAGTSLYNEQFF. CDR3 DNA sequence: TGCAGTGCTAGAGCCGGGACTAGCCTCTACAATGAGCAGTTCTTC.

The chain combines TRBV6-1 with TRBJ2-3, with 13 bases that match TRBD2. CDR3 size: 18 residues. The germline gives CDR1 MNHNS, CDR2 SASEGT. V was clipped by 2 bases and J by 3 bases; unmatched bases: 8. CDR3 sequence (DNA): TGTGCCAGCAGTGAACCCGCACGGACTAGCGGGGGAACAGATACGCAGTATTTT. It translates to CASSEPARTSGGTDTQYF.

As to this clonotype: This may arise from a read error, as a much more abundant clone is one base away. The chain carries TRBV3-1 and TRBJ2-5; TRBD2 agrees at 14 bases. The CDR3 totals 17 residues. Germline assignment: CDR1 LGHDT and CDR2 YNNKEL (reference sequence). CDR3 DNA: TGTGCCAACAGCCACGGGACTAGCGGGGGCTTGCAAGAGACCCAGTACTTC. It specifies CANSHGTSGGLQETQYF.

This clonotype was detected only a few times. The chain employs TRBV2 and TRBJ2-5; no firm D call. V was pared by 5 bases and J by 4 bases, with 14 bases between. This CDR3 region has 14 residues. Germline-derived CDR1 and CDR2 are SNHLY and FYNNEI. CDR3: CASSPSDLRETQYF. The CDR3 region has the DNA TGTGCCAGCAGTCCCTCGGACCTGCGAGAGACCCAGTACTTC.

This clonotype has a handful of counts. The chain has TRBV3-1 and TRBJ2-2, with TRBD1 identical over 7 bases. The CDR3 has 19 amino acids. Germline CDR1 and CDR2: LGHDT and YNNKEL (reference sequence). V lost 3 bases and J lost 4; bases outside the gene matches: 17. The CDR3 reads CASSQVRDSTPTSTGELFF. The CDR3 nucleotides read TGTGCCAGCAGCCAGGTACGGGACAGTACCCCAACGTCCACCGGGGAGCTGTTTTTT.

This chain links TRBV2 with TRBJ2-5, with TRBD1 as a possible D gene (5 bases). The CDR3 contains 13 residues. Trimming removed 6 bases from V and 1 base from J, with 9 bases in between. From germline, CDR1 is SNHLY and CDR2 FYNNEI. The CDR3 reads CASRYDSQETQYF. The DNA of the CDR3 is TGTGCCAGCAGATACGACAGCCAAGAGACCCAGTACTTC.

The rearrangement uses TRBV20-1 and TRBJ2-7; TRBD1 agrees at 10 bases. The trim removed 6 bases at V and 3 bases at J, leaving 8 bases unmatched. The CDR3 covers 14 residues. Germline V gene lookup returns CDR1 DFQATT and CDR2 SNEGSKA (reference sequence). The DNA of the CDR3 is TGCAGTGCCCCAGGGACAGGGGTGAACTACGAGCAGTACTTC. It yields the protein CSAPGTGVNYEQYF.

This clonotype was found many times. The chain uses TRBV20-1 and TRBJ2-7, with 7 bases aligning to TRBD1. The V gene's germline CDR1 is DFQATT and CDR2 SNEGSKA (reference sequence). The CDR3 totals 13 residues. V was clipped by 6 bases and J by 1 base; unmatched bases: 6. CDR3 sequence: CSATGQASYEQYF. Written as DNA, the CDR3 is TGCAGTGCAACCGGACAGGCTTCCTACGAGCAGTACTTC.

The chain combines TRBV9 with TRBJ2-3; 10 nucleotides align to TRBD2. From germline, CDR1 is SGDLS and CDR2 YYNGEE. This CDR3 has 17 amino acids. Trimming took 7 bases from V and 3 from J; bases not matched to a gene: 14. The CDR3 DNA reads as TGTGCCAGCCGCCCCCTATGGAGCGGGGGGGCTACAGATACGCAGTATTTT. It is translated as CASRPLWSGGATDTQYF.

In its sample, this clonotype was seen many times. The chain combines TRBV12-3 or TRBV12-4 with TRBJ2-3; D remains unclear. The CDR3 sequence is 11 residues long. V lost 6 bases and J 4 bases, leaving 5 bases between the germline ends. The CDR3 region has the DNA TGTGCCAGCAGCGTTTCAGATACGCAGTATTTT. It translates to CASSVSDTQYF.

Notes on this clonotype: With a much larger clone just one base away, this may be a read error. This chain joins TRBV5-1 and TRBJ1-1, with unresolved D. Trimming cost V 4 bases and J 0 bases, with 10 bases left between them. The germline V gene has CDR1 SGHRS and CDR2 YFSETQ. This CDR3 has 14 amino acids. In nucleotides, the CDR3 is TGCGCCAGCAGCCCGAGTGTCCTGAACACTGAAGCTTTCTTT. It is translated as CASSPSVLNTEAFF.

This chain joins TRBV28 and TRBJ2-3; D is unresolved. Germline CDR1 is MDHEN and CDR2 is SYDVKM. The CDR3 runs 13 residues. V was shortened by 6 bases and J by 4 bases, with 11 bases between the two germline ends. The CDR3 protein is CASSLDPPDTQYF. The CDR3 DNA is TGTGCCAGCAGCCTAGACCCCCCAGATACGCAGTATTTT.

This clonotype has only one observation. V usage is TRBV2 and J usage is TRBJ2-7; D may be TRBD1 or TRBD2 (5 bases each). Trimming took off 7 bases at V and 3 bases at J, with 16 bases between the two ends. The length of the CDR3 is 14 residues. Germline CDR1 is SNHLY and CDR2 is FYNNEI. The CDR3 bases are TGTGCCAGCAACGGGGCAGGGAGAGTCTACGAGCAGTACTTC. Residues: CASNGAGRVYEQYF.

This clonotype was recorded a few times. The rearrangement joins TRBV2 to TRBJ1-1; TRBD1 aligns across 9 bases. This CDR3 region has 15 residues. Per the germline V gene, CDR1 is SNHLY and CDR2 is FYNNEI. V shed 7 bases and J 5 bases; nucleotides not matched to a gene: 11. The CDR3, as DNA: TGTGCCAGCATTCCAAACAGGGGGCTCTGGACTGAAGCTTTCTTT. It codes for CASIPNRGLWTEAFF.

This clonotype has just a few counts. This sequence joins TRBV27 and TRBJ2-7; 7 positions agree with TRBD1. In germline, CDR1 is MNHEY, CDR2 SMNVEV (reference sequence). The CDR3 covers 16 residues. After removal of 5 bases from V and 4 bases from J, the junction contained 14 bases not matched to a gene. The CDR3: CASSPSLGQLFYEQYF. CDR3 sequence (DNA): TGTGCCAGCAGTCCCTCTTTGGGACAGCTTTTTTACGAGCAGTACTTC.

This clonotype was recorded many times. The chain joins TRBV12-3 or TRBV12-4 to TRBJ1-2, with D perhaps TRBD1 (6 bases). With 1 base removed from V and 6 bases from J, the gap between germline ends came to 9 bases. This CDR3 has 13 residues. In nucleotides, the CDR3 is TGTGCCAGCAGTTTAGGGGGGGCGCATGGCTACACCTTC. It yields the protein CASSLGGAHGYTF.

V and J are TRBV5-1 and TRBJ2-7, with D possibly TRBD2 on 6 matching bases. This CDR3 is 11 amino acids long. Trimming took off 10 bases at V and 6 bases at J, with 14 bases between the two ends. CDR1 SGHRS and CDR2 YFSETQ come from the germline V gene. The CDR3 DNA follows: TGCGCCTCCAAATCTAGCGTCGAGCAGTACTTC. Protein: CASKSSVEQYF.

This chain joins TRBV30 and TRBJ1-1; TRBD1 agrees at 7 bases. Germline CDR1 reads GTSNPN; CDR2 reads SVGIG (reference sequence). The junction had 7 bases not matched to a gene; V was cut back by 2 bases and J by 4 bases. CDR3 length: 14 residues. CDR3 amino acids: CAWSKLRGLTEAFF. The CDR3 nucleotides are TGTGCCTGGAGTAAACTTAGGGGGCTCACTGAAGCTTTCTTT.